This entry describes one TCR beta chain. The sample is drawn from a study of blood T cell repertoires in COVID-19. Background on the study: The United States, Italy and Spain provided the acute and convalescent COVID-19 samples. Sources were T cells, B-cell-depleted T cells, or PBMCs; the material itself was cDNA or gDNA.

The V gene end was trimmed by 3 bases and the J gene end by 2 bases; junction bases not matched to a gene: 8. Germline assignment: CDR1 LNHDA and CDR2 SQIVND (reference sequence). The CDR3 has 16 amino acids. As processed by the authors: Reference gene primer amplification gave nucleated cell count estimates. Some clones are missing from TCRdb's copy, which holds only in-frame ones; the method was immunoSEQ multiplex PCR. V and J calls and clone size are those listed in that table; D and trimming were worked out from the DNA. The table has 75,000 to 100,000 clones, roughly 80% seen once. This TCR derives from a woman older than 75 with acute or convalescent COVID-19. The chain joins TRBV19 to TRBJ2-5, with TRBD2 identical over 8 bases. The sample taken for sequencing was peripheral blood. The CDR3 reads CASSILAAGGQETQYF. Written as DNA, the CDR3 is TGTGCCAGTAGTATTCTAGCGGCGGGGGGACAAGAGACCCAGTACTTC.